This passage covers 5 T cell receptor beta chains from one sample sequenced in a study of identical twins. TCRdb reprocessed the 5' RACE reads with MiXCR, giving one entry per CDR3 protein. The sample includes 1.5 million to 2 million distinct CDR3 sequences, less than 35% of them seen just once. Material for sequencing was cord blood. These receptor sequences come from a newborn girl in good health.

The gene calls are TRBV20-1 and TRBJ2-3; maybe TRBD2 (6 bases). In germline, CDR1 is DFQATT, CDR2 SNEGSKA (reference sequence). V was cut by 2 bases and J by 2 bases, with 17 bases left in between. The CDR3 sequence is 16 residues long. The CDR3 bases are TGCAGTGCTAGACCTTTGGCGGGGCGGACCACAGATACGCAGTATTTT. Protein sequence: CSARPLAGRTTDTQYF.

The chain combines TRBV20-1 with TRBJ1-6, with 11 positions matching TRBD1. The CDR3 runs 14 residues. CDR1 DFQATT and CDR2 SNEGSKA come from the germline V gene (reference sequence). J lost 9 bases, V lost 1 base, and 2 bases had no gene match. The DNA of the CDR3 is TGCAGTGCTAGAGGTGGGACAGGGGGTTCACCCCTCCACTTT. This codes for CSARGGTGGSPLHF.

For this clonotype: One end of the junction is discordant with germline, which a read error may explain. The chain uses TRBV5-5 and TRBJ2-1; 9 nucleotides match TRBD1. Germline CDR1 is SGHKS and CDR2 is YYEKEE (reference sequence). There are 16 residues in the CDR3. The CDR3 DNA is TGTGCCAGCAGCTCAATTCGGGACAGGGTTTTAAATGGGCAGTTCTTC. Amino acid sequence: CASSSIRDRVLNGQFF.

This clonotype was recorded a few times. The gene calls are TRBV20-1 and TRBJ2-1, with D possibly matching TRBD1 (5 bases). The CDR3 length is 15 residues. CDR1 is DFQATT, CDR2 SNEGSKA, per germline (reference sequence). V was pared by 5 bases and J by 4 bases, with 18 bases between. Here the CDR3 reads CSAPAGNVRYNEQFF. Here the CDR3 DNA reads TGCAGTGCTCCCGCAGGGAATGTGAGGTACAATGAGCAGTTCTTC.

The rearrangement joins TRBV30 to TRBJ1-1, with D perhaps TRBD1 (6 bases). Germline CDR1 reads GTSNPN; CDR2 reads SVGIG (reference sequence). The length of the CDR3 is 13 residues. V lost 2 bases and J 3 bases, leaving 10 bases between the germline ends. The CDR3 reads CAWSPGQYTEAFF. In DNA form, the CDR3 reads TGTGCCTGGAGTCCAGGACAGTACACTGAAGCTTTCTTT.